One sample yielded the 9 T cell receptor beta chains listed below, sequenced in a study of cytotoxic CD8 clonotypes in ibrutinib-treated CLL. The protocol was immunoSEQ multiplex PCR, while the TCRdb copy is restricted to in-frame clones and leaves out a portion. Of 150,000 to 200,000 clones listed, about 88% were seen once; the top ten hold 3%. The sequences come from PBMCs, collected at disease progression, from a patient treated with ibrutinib. The receptors here all came from a human donor with chronic lymphocytic leukemia.

The chain combines TRBV25-1 with TRBJ1-5; D is undetermined. Germline V CDR1 and CDR2: MGHDK, SYGVNS. The CDR3 sequence is 12 residues long. Between the trimmed V and J ends, which lost 2 bases and 4 bases, there was a span of 3 bases. CDR3 sequence reads: CASSEPNQPQHF. DNA of the CDR3: TGTGCCAGCAGTGAACCGAATCAGCCCCAGCATTTT.

The J gene is TRBJ2-5, the V gene TRBV10-3, with 9 nucleotides matching TRBD1. Germline lookup yields CDR1 ENHRY and CDR2 SYGVKD. The length of the CDR3 is 13 residues. The J segment lost 4 bases and the V segment lost 6 bases, leaving 3 bases of the junction unmatched. For the CDR3, the DNA is TGTGCCATCAGCCCGGGACAGGGAGAGACCCAGTACTTC. Its translation: CAISPGQGETQYF.

V gene TRBV7-3 combines with J gene TRBJ2-5, with 9 bases lining up with TRBD1. CDR3 length equals 13 residues. The germline V gene encodes CDR1 SGHTA and CDR2 FQGTGA. The CDR3 nucleotides are TGTGCTACAGCCGGGACAGGGAGGGAGACCCAGTACTTC. It codes for CATAGTGRETQYF.

The chain combines TRBV5-1 with TRBJ2-3; D gene ambiguous. Germline V gene sequence: CDR1 SGHRS, CDR2 YFSETQ. The V and J ends lost 4 bases and 0 bases respectively, with 3 bases between them. The length of the CDR3 is 12 residues. In DNA form, the CDR3 reads TGCGCCAGCAGCCCTAGCACAGATACGCAGTATTTT. It translates to CASSPSTDTQYF.

The chain links TRBV9 to TRBJ2-2; 13 bases line up with TRBD2. The CDR3 loop spans 17 amino acids. Germline V gene sequence: CDR1 SGDLS, CDR2 YYNGEE. The J segment lost 5 bases and the V segment lost 9 bases, leaving 13 bases of the junction unmatched. The DNA for the CDR3 is TGTGCCACTGGGTCGCCCGGACTAGCGGGAGAGACCGGGGAGCTGTTTTTT. Translating it yields CATGSPGLAGETGELFF.

As regards this clone: Within the sample, other DNA sequences also encode this same CDR3. This chain links TRBV7-2 with TRBJ2-7; unclear D gene. CDR1 SGHTA and CDR2 FQGNSA come from the germline V gene. The V gene lost 1 base and the J gene lost 1 base, with 8 bases spanning the gap. This CDR3 has 14 residues. This chain's CDR3 is CASSLVPESYEQYF. The CDR3 nucleotides read TGTGCCAGCAGCTTAGTCCCAGAATCCTACGAGCAGTACTTC. Together with reference TRBV7-2 and TRBJ2-7, the CDR3 gives the full variable domain: GAGVSQSPSNKVTEKGKDVELRCDPISGHTALYWYRQSLGQGLEFLIYFQGNSAPDKSGLPSDRFSAERTGGSVSTLTIQRTQQEDSAVYLCASSLVPESYEQYFGPGTRLTVT.

This chain connects TRBV9 to TRBJ2-5, with D unclear. V dropped 0 bases and J dropped 2 bases, with 8 bases sitting between them. The germline V gene encodes CDR1 SGDLS and CDR2 YYNGEE. This CDR3 has 14 amino acids. The CDR3 region has the DNA TGTGCCAGCAGCGTAGGGGTAGTTCAAGAGACCCAGTACTTC. Encoded protein: CASSVGVVQETQYF.

The chain combines TRBV19 with TRBJ1-1; the D is unclear. Germline CDR1 reads LNHDA; CDR2 reads SQIVND (reference sequence). V lost 3 bases and J lost 4, with 15 bases in between. CDR3 length: 15 residues. As DNA, the CDR3 is TGTGCCAGTAGTATCGTCAGCTCCCGTAGCACTGAAGCTTTCTTT. This encodes CASSIVSSRSTEAFF.

This clone has a single count. The V call is TRBV4-1, the J call TRBJ2-4, with 9 nucleotides matching TRBD1. The CDR3 is 14 residues long. V dropped 4 bases and J dropped 9; count of bases not matched to a gene: 7. The germline V gene encodes CDR1 MGHRA and CDR2 YSYEKL. The CDR3 loop is CASSLWTGVRIQYF. The DNA for the CDR3 is TGCGCCAGCAGCCTTTGGACAGGGGTTCGCATTCAGTACTTC.